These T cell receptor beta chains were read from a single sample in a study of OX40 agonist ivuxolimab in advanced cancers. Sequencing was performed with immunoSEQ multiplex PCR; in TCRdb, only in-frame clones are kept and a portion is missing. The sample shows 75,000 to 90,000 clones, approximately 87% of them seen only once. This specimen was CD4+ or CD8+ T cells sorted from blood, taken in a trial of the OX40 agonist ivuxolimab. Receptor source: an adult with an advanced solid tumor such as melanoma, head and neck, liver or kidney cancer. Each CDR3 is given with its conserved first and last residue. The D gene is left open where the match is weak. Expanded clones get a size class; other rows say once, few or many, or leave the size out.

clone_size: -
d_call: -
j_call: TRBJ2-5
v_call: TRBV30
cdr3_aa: CAWTEEGPETQYF
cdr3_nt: TGTGCCTGGACGGAGGAAGGGCCAGAGACCCAGTACTTC

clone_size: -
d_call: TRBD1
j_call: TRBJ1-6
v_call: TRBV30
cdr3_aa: CAWSVGQEDSPLHF
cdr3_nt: TGTGCCTGGAGTGTGGGACAGGAGGATTCACCCCTCCACTTT

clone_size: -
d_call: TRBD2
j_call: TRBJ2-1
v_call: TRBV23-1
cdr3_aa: CASSQSALAGSSYNEQFF
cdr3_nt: TGCGCCAGCAGTCAATCTGCCCTAGCGGGGAGCTCCTACAATGAGCAGTTCTTC

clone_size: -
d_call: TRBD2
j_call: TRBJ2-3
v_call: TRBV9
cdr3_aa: CASSASGPSTDTQYF
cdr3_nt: TGTGCCAGCAGCGCTAGCGGGCCTAGCACAGATACGCAGTATTTT

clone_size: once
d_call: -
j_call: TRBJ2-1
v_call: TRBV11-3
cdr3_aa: CASSFGSGSYNEQFF
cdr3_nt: TGTGCCAGCAGCTTCGGGAGCGGGTCCTACAATGAGCAGTTCTTC

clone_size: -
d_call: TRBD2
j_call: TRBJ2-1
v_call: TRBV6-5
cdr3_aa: CASSYSKRGGLNEQFF
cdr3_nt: TGTGCCAGCAGTTACTCGAAGCGGGGGGGCCTCAATGAGCAGTTCTTC

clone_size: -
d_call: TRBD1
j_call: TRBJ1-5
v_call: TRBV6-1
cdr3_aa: CASSGGTDSNQPQHF
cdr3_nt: TGTGCCAGCAGTGGCGGGACAGATAGCAATCAGCCCCAGCATTTT

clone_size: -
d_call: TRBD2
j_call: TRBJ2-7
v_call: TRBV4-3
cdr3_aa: CASSQGITSGSYYEQYF
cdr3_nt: TGCGCCAGCAGCCAAGGGATAACTAGCGGGAGCTACTACGAGCAGTACTTC

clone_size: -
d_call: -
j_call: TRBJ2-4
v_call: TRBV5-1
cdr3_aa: CASSPGGTDKNIQYF
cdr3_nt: TGCGCCAGCAGCCCTGGTGGGACGGATAAAAACATTCAGTACTTC

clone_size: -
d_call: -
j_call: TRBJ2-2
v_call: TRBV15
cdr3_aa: CATSREVGSTGELFF
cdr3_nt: TGTGCCACCAGCAGAGAGGTCGGCAGCACCGGGGAGCTGTTTTTT

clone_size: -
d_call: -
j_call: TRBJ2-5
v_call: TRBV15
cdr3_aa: CATSRDDLYAGTQYF
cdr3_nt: TGTGCCACCAGCAGAGATGACCTTTACGCGGGGACCCAGTACTTC

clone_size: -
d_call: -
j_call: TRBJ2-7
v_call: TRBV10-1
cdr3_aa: CASSESTEEQYF
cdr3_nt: TGCGCCAGCAGTGAGTCGACGGAGGAGCAGTACTTC

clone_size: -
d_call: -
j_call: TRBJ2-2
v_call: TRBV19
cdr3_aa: CASSIGPNTGELFF
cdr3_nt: TGTGCCAGTAGTATTGGCCCCAACACCGGGGAGCTGTTTTTT

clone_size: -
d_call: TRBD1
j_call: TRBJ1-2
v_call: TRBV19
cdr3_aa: CASSSEGARGYTF
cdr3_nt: TGTGCCAGTAGTTCAGAGGGGGCTCGTGGCTACACCTTC

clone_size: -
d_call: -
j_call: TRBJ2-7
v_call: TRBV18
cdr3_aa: CASSPLGATYEQYF
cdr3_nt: TGTGCCAGCTCACCGCTCGGGGCTACCTACGAGCAGTACTTC

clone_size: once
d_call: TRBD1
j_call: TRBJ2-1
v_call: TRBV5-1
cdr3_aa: CASSLGGTGHNEQFF
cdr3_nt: TGCGCCAGCAGCTTGGGGGGGACAGGTCACAATGAGCAGTTCTTC

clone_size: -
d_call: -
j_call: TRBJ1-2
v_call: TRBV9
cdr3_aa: CASSLGDIRSYGYTF
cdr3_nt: TGTGCCAGCAGCCTCGGGGACATACGGAGCTATGGCTACACCTTC

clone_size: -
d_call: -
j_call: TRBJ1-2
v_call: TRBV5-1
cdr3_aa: CASSLEWGRGYTF
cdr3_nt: TGCGCCAGCAGCTTGGAATGGGGGCGAGGCTACACCTTC

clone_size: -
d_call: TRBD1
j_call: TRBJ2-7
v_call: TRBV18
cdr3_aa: CASSQPGQGAYEQYF
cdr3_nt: TGTGCCAGCTCACAACCGGGACAGGGGGCCTACGAGCAGTACTTC

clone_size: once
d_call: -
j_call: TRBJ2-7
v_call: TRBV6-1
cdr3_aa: CASSISGLSYEQYF
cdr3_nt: TGTGCCAGCAGTATTAGCGGCCTATCCTACGAGCAGTACTTC

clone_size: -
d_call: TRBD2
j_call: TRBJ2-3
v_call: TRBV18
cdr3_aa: CASSGTSGTDTQYF
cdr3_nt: TGTGCCAGCTCGGGGACTAGCGGAACCGATACGCAGTATTTT

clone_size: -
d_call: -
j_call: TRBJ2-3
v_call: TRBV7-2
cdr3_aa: CASSLRRQADTQYF
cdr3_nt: TGTGCCAGCAGCTTACGGAGACAGGCAGATACGCAGTATTTT

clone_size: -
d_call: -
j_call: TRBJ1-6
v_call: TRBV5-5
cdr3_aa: CASSLIDNSPLHF
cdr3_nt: TGTGCCAGCAGCTTGATCGATAATTCACCCCTCCACTTT

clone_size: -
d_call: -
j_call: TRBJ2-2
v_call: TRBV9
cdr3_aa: CASSVGQTGELFF
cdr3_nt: TGTGCCAGCAGCGTAGGACAGACCGGGGAGCTGTTTTTT

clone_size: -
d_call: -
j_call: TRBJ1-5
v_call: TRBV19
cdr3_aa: CASSIWGAQGQPQHF
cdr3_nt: TGTGCCAGTAGTATCTGGGGGGCTCAAGGTCAGCCCCAGCATTTT

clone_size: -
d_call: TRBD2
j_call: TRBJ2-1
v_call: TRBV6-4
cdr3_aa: CASSNQRGGMNEQFF
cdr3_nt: TGTGCCAGCAGTAACCAGCGGGGGGGTATGAATGAGCAGTTCTTC

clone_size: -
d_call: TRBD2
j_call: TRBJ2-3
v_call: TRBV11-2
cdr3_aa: CASSSRAGEGDTQYF
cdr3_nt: TGTGCCAGCAGCTCCAGAGCGGGAGAGGGAGATACGCAGTATTTT

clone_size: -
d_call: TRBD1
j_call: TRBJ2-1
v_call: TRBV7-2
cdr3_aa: CASSLAPGGLDEQFF
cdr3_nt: TGTGCCAGCAGCTTAGCGCCAGGGGGCTTGGATGAGCAGTTCTTC

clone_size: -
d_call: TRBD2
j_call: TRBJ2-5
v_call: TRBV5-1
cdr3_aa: CASTSSAGGPEETQYF
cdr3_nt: TGCGCCAGCACCTCTAGTGCGGGAGGGCCGGAAGAGACCCAGTACTTC

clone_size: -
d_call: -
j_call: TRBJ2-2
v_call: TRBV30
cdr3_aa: CAWSTGLGAGELFF
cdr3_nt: TGTGCCTGGAGTACAGGGTTGGGGGCCGGGGAGCTGTTTTTT

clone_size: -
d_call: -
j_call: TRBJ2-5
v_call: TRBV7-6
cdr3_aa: CASSLGGGRQETQYF
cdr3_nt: TGTGCCAGCAGCTTGGGGGGTGGTCGACAAGAGACCCAGTACTTC

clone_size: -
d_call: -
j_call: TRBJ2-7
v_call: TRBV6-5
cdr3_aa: CASSDSYEQYF
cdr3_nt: TGTGCCAGCAGTGACAGCTACGAGCAGTACTTC

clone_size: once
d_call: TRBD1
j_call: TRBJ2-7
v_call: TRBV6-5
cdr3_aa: CASSYRDRGPYEQYF
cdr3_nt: TGTGCCAGCAGTTACCGGGACAGGGGACCCTACGAGCAGTACTTC

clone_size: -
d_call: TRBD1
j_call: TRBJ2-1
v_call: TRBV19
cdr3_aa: CASIPGQGVNEQFF
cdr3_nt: TGTGCCAGTATCCCGGGACAGGGGGTGAATGAGCAGTTCTTC

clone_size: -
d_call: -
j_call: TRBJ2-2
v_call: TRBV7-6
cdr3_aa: CASSWVAQTGELFF
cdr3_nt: TGTGCCAGCAGCTGGGTAGCTCAAACCGGGGAGCTGTTTTTT

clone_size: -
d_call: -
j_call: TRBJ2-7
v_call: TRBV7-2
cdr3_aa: CASSSTGTTYEQYF
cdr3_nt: TGTGCCAGCAGCTCCACAGGGACTACCTACGAGCAGTACTTC

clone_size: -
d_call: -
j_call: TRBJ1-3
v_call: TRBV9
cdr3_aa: CASSVGATNSGNTIYF
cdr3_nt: TGTGCCAGCAGCGTAGGGGCGACAAACTCTGGAAACACCATATATTTT